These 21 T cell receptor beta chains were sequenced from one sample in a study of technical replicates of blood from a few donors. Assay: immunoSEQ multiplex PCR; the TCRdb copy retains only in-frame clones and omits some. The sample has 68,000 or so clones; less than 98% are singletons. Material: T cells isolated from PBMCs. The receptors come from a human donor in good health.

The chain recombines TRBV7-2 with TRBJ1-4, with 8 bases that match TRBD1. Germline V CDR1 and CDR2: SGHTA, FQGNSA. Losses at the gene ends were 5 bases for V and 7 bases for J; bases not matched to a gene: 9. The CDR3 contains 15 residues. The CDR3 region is CASSAGGRSGEKLFF. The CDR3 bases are TGTGCCAGCAGCGCAGGGGGCAGGTCCGGTGAAAAACTGTTTTTT.

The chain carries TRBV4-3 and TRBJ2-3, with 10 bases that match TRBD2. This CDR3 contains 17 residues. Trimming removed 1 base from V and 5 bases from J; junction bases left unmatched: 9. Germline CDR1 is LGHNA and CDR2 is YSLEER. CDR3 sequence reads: CASSQVLSSGSLDTQYF. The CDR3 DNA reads TGCGCCAGCAGCCAAGTATTGTCTAGCGGGAGTTTAGATACGCAGTATTTT.

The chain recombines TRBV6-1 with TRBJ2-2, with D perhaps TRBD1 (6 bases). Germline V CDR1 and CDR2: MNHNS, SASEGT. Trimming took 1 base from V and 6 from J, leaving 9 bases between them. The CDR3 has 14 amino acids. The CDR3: CASSEGRGSGELFF. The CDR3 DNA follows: TGTGCCAGCAGTGAAGGCAGGGGTTCCGGGGAGCTGTTTTTT.

The CDR3 is CASSERDRPYEQYF. The DNA of the CDR3 is TGCGCCAGCAGTGAGAGGGACAGACCCTACGAGCAGTACTTC. The V gene is TRBV10-1, the J gene TRBJ2-7, with 7 bases that match TRBD1. In germline, CDR1 is WNHNN, CDR2 SYGVQD (reference sequence). V lost 2 bases to trimming and J lost 2 bases; unmatched junction nucleotides: 3. The CDR3 consists of 14 residues.

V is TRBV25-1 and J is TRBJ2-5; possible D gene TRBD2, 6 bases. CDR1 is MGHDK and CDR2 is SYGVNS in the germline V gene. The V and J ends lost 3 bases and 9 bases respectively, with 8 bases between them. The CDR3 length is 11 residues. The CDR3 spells CASSDGEAQYF. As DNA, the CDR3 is TGTGCCAGCAGTGACGGGGAGGCCCAGTACTTC.

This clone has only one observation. Here the CDR3 DNA reads TGTGCCAGCAGCGTAGCAGGCGGGACCGAGCAGTACTTC. Amino acids: CASSVAGGTEQYF. The rearrangement links TRBV9 to TRBJ2-7, with D possibly being TRBD2 (6 bases). The CDR3 runs 13 residues. Germline V gives CDR1 SGDLS, CDR2 YYNGEE. Trimming stripped 0 bases from V and 6 bases from J, with 10 bases between. Using reference TRBV9 and TRBJ2-7 for the parts outside the CDR3, the full variable domain is DSGVTQTPKHLITATGQRVTLRCSPRSGDLSVYWYQQSLDQGLQFLIQYYNGEERAKGNILERFSAQQFPDLHSELNLSSLELGDSALYFCASSVAGGTEQYFGPGTRLTVT.

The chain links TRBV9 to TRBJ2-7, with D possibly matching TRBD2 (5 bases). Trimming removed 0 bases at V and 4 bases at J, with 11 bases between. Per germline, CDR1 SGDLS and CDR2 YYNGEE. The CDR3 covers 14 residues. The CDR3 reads CASSVVATLYEQYF. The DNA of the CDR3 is TGTGCCAGCAGCGTAGTAGCGACCCTATACGAGCAGTACTTC.

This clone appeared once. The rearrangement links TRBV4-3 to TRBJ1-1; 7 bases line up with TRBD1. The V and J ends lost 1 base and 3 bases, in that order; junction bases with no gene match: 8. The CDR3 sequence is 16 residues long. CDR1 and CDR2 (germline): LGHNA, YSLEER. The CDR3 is CASSQVSTGVYTEAFF. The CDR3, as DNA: TGCGCCAGCAGCCAAGTAAGTACAGGGGTGTACACTGAAGCTTTCTTT.

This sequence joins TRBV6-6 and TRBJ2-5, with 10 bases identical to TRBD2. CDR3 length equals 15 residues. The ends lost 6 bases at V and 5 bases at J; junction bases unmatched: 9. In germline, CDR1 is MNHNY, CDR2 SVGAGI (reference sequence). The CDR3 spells CASRRLAGLLETQYF. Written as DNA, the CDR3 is TGTGCCAGCAGACGACTAGCGGGCCTTTTGGAGACCCAGTACTTC.

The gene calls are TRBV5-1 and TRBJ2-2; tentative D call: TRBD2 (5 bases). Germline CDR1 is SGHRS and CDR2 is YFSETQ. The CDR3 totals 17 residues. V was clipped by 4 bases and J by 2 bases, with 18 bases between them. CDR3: CASSPGWTGSNTGELFF. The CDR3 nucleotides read TGCGCCAGCAGCCCGGGATGGACTGGCTCAAACACCGGGGAGCTGTTTTTT.

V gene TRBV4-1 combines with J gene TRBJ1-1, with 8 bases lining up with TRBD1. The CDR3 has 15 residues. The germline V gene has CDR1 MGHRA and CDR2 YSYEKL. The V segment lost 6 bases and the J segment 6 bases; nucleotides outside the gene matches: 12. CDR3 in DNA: TGCGCCAGCAGAGGACAGGGTCCCACACTGGCTGAAGCTTTCTTT. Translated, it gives CASRGQGPTLAEAFF.

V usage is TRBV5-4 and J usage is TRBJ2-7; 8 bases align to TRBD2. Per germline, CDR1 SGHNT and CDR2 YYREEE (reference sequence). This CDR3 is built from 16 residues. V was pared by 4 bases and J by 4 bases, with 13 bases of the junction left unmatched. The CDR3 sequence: CASSPGRGSGKYEQYF. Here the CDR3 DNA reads TGTGCCAGCAGCCCTGGGCGGGGTAGCGGGAAGTACGAGCAGTACTTC.

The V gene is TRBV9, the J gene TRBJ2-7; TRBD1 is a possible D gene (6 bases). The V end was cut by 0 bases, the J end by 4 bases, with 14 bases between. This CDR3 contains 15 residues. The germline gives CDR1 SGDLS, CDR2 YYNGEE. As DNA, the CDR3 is TGTGCCAGCAGCGTAGTGGGACAACCTATTTACGAGCAGTACTTC. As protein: CASSVVGQPIYEQYF.

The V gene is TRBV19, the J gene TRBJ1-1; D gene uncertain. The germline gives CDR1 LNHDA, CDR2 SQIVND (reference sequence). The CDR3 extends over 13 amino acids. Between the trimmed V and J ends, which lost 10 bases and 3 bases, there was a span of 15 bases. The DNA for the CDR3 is TGTGCCAATAAGCGTCGCAGCCACACTGAAGCTTTCTTT. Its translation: CANKRRSHTEAFF.

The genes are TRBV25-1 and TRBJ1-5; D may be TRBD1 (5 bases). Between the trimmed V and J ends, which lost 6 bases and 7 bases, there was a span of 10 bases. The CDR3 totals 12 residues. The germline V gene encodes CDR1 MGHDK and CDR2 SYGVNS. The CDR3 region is CASSSAGQPQHF. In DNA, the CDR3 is TGTGCCAGCAGCAGTGCAGGGCAGCCCCAGCATTTT.

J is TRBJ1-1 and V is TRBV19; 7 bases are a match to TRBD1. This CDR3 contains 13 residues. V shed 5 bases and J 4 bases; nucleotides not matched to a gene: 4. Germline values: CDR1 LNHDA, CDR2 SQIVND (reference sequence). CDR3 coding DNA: TGTGCCAGTAGTCAAGACAGGGCCACTGAAGCTTTCTTT. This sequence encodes CASSQDRATEAFF.

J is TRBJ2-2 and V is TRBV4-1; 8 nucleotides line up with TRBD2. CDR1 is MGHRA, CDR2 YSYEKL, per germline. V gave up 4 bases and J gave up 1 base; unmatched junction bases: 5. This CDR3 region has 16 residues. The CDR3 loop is CASSPGLAQNTGELFF. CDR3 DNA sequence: TGCGCCAGCAGCCCTGGACTAGCTCAGAACACCGGGGAGCTGTTTTTT.

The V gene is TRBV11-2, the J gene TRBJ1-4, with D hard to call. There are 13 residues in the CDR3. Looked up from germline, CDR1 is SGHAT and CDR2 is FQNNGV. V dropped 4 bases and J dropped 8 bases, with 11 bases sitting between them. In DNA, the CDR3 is TGTGCCAGCAGCTGGAGGGTCCAGGAAAAACTGTTTTTT. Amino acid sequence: CASSWRVQEKLFF.

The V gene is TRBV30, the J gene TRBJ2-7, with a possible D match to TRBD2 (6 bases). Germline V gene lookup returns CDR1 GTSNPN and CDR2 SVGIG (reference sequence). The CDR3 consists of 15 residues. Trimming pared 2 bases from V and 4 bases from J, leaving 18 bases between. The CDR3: CAWSPSWGSGYEQYF. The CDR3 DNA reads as TGTGCCTGGAGTCCCAGTTGGGGGAGCGGGTACGAGCAGTACTTC.

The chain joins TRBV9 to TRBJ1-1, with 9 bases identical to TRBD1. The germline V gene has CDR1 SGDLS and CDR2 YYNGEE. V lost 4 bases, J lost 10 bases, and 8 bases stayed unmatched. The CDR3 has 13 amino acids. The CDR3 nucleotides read TGTGCCAGCAGCCCGACAGGGGGGTATGGAGCTTTCTTT. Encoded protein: CASSPTGGYGAFF.

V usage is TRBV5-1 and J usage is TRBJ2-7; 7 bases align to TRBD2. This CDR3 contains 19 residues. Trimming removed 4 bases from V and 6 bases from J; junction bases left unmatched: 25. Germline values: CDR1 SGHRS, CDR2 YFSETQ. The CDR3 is CASSPLSRERVWGLREQYF. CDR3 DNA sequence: TGCGCCAGCAGCCCATTAAGCAGAGAGCGGGTGTGGGGACTACGCGAGCAGTACTTC.